This T cell receptor beta chain is drawn from a study of CD8 T cell repertoires and HIV-1 epitope variants. Study as a whole: Twenty-five autologous and known Gag and Nef epitope variant peptides each stimulated T cells separately. IL-2, IL-7 and IL-15 were added on days 3 and 7 of approximately 10-day cultures. The baseline condition was 1M T cells left uncultured.

General observations from the study: Some ten antigen-specific TCR beta clonotypes were found; six seemed cross-reactive to variants.

The table lists this clone with a count of one. No antigen is known for it. Profiled with immunoSEQ multiplex PCR; TCRdb holds only in-frame clones, not every one. The table lists roughly 5,200 clones, 55% to 75% of them singletons. The CDR3 is 20 residues long. The junction had 19 bases not matched to a gene; V was cut back by 10 bases and J by 2 bases. CDR1 is MDHEN, CDR2 SYDVKM, per germline. The chain uses TRBV28 and TRBJ2-5; 16 bases map to TRBD2. The receptor's source is a male donor with HIV. The source material was cultured CD8+ T cells derived from PBMCs. This CDR3 reads CATRSGLAGGPFEAQETQYF. CDR3 nucleotide sequence: TGTGCCACCAGATCGGGACTAGCGGGAGGGCCCTTTGAGGCACAAGAGACCCAGTACTTC.